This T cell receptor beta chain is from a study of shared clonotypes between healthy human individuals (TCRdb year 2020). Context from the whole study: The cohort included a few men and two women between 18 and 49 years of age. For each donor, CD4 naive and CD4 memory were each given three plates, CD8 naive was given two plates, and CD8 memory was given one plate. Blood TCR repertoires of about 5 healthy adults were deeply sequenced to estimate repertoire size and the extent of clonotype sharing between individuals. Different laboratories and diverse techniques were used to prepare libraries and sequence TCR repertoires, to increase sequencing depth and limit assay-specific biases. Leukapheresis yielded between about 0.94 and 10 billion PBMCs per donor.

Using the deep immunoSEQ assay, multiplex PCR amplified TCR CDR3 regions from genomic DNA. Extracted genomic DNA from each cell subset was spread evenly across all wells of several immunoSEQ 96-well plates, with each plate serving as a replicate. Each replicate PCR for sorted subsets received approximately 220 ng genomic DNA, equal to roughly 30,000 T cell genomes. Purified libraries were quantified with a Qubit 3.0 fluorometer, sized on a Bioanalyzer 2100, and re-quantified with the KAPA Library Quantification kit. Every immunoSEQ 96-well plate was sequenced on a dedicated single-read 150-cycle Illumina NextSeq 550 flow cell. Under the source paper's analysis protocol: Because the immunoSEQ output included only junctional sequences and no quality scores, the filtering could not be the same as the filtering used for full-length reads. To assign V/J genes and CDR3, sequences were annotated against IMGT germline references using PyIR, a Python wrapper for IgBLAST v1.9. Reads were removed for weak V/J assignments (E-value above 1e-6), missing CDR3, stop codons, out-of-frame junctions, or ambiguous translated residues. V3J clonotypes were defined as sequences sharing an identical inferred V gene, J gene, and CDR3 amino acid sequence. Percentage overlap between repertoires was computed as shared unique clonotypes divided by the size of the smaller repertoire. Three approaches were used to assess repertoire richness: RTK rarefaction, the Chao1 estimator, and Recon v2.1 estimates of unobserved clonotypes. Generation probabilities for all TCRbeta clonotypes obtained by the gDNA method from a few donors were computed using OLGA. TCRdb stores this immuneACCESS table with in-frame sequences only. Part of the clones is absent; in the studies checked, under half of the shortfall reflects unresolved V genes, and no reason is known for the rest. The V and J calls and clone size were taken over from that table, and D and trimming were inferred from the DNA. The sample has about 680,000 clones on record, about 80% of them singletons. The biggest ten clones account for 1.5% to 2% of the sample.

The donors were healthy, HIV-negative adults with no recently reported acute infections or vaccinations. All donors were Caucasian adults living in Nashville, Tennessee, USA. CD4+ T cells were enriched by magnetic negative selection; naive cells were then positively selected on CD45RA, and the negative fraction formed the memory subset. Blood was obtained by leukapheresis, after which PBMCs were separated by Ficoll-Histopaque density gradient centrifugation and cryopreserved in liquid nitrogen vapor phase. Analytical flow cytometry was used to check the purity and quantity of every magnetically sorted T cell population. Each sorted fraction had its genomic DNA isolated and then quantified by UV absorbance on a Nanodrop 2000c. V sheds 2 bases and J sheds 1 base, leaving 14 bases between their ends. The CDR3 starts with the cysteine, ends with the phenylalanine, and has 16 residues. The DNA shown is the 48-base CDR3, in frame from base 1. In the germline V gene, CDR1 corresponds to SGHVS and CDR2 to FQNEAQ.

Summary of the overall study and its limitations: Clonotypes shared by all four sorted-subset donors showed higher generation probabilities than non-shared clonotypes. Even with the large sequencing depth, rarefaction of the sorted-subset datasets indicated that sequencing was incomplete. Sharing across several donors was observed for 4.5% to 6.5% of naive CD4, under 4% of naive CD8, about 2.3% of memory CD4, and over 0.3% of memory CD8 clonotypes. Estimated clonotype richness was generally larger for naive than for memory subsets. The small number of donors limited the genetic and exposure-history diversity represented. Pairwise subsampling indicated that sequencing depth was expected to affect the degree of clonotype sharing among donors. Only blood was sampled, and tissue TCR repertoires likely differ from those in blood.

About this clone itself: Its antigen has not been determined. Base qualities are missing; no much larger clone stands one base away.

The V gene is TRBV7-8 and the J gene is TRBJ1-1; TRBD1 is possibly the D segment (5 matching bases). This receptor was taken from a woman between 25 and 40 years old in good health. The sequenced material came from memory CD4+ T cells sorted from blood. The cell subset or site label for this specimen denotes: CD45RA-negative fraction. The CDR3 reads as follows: CASSLSTGVRNTEAFF. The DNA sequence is TGTGCCAGCAGCTTATCCACAGGAGTTAGGAACACTGAAGCTTTCTTT.